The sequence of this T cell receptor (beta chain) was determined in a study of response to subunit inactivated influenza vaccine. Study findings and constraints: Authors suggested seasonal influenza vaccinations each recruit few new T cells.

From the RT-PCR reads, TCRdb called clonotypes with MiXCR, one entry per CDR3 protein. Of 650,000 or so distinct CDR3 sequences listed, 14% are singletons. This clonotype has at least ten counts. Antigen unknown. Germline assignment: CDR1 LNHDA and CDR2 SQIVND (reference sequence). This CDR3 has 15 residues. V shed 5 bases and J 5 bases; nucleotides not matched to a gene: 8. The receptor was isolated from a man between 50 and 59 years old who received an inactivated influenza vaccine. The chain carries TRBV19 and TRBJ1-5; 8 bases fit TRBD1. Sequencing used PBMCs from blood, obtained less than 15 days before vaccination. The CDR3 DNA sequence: TGTGCCAGTAGTTCCGGGACAGGATTCGATCAGCCCCAGCATTTT. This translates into CASSSGTGFDQPQHF. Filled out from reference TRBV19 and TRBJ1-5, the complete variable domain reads DGGITQSPKYLFRKEGQNVTLSCEQNLNHDAMYWYRQDPGQGLRLIYYSQIVNDFQKGDIAEGYSVSREKKESFPLTVTSAQKNPTAFYLCASSSGTGFDQPQHFGDGTRLSIL.